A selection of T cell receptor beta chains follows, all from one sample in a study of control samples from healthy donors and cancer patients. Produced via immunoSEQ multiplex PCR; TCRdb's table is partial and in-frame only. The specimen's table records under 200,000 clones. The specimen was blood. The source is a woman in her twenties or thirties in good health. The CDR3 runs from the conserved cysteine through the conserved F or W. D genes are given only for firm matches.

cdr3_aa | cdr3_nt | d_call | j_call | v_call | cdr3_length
CASSWGGRRDRNTGELFF | TGTGCCAGCAGCTGGGGGGGGCGTAGGGACAGGAACACCGGGGAGCTGTTTTTT | - | TRBJ2-2 | TRBV7-8 | 18
CASSLPCYRDRVCEQYF | TGTGCCAGCAGCTTACCGTGCTACCGGGACAGGGTCTGCGAGCAGTACTTC | TRBD1 | TRBJ2-7 | TRBV7-8 | 17
CASRGGGVRNQPQHF | TGTGCCAGCAGGGGGGGAGGGGTGCGCAATCAGCCCCAGCATTTT | - | TRBJ1-5 | TRBV28 | 15
CASSKQGAPGYTF | TGTGCCAGCAGTAAACAGGGGGCGCCCGGCTACACCTTC | TRBD1 | TRBJ1-2 | TRBV6-5 | 13
CASSPQASSNQPQHF | TGTGCCAGCAGTCCTCAGGCATCTAGCAATCAGCCCCAGCATTTT | - | TRBJ1-5 | TRBV27 | 15
CASSSQGVGLNTEAFF | TGTGCCAGCAGCTCCCAAGGGGTTGGCCTTAACACTGAAGCTTTCTTT | - | TRBJ1-1 | TRBV7-9 | 16
CASSYRIAYEQYF | TGTGCCAGCAGTTACCGGATAGCCTACGAGCAGTACTTC | - | TRBJ2-7 | TRBV6-5 | 13
CASSFSGKKNIQYF | TGTGCCAGCAGCTTTTCCGGGAAGAAAAACATTCAGTACTTC | - | TRBJ2-4 | TRBV7-2 | 14
CASSDRTVRNEAFF | TGCGCCAGCAGCGATCGGACAGTACGAAATGAAGCTTTCTTT | - | TRBJ1-1 | TRBV4-1 | 14
CASSYGGINEKLFF | TGTGCCAGCAGTTACGGGGGGATTAATGAAAAACTGTTTTTT | - | TRBJ1-4 | TRBV6-6 | 14
CASSLTGTLPQPQHF | TGTGCCAGCAGCCTAACCGGGACTCTCCCACAGCCCCAGCATTTT | - | TRBJ1-5 | TRBV5-8 | 15
CASRPTAFLTNEKLFF | TGCGCCAGCAGGCCGACAGCGTTCTTGACTAATGAAAAACTGTTTTTT | - | TRBJ1-4 | TRBV5-1 | 16
CAISELNLNTEAFF | TGTGCCATCAGTGAGCTGAATCTGAACACTGAAGCTTTCTTT | - | TRBJ1-1 | TRBV10-3 | 14
CASSHPGQGRDGYTF | TGTGCCAGCAGCCACCCGGGACAGGGGAGGGATGGCTACACCTTC | TRBD1 | TRBJ1-2 | TRBV4-2 | 15
CASSSTGGDQPQHF | TGTGCCAGCAGCTCCACAGGCGGTGATCAGCCCCAGCATTTT | - | TRBJ1-5 | TRBV5-6 | 14
CASRRLPTGFWGNSPLHF | TGTGCCAGCCGTCGACTACCTACAGGATTCTGGGGTAATTCACCCCTCCACTTT | - | TRBJ1-6 | TRBV6-6 | 18
CASSLDRVPGSGELFF | TGTGCCAGCAGCTTAGACCGGGTCCCGGGTAGCGGGGAGCTGTTTTTT | - | TRBJ2-2 | TRBV7-9 | 16
CARYPGGYKLPLSGQPQHF | TGTGCCAGGTACCCTGGGGGATACAAACTACCGCTTAGTGGTCAGCCCCAGCATTTT | - | TRBJ1-5 | TRBV28 | 19
CASKPGTEANYGYTF | TGTGCCAGCAAGCCCGGGACGGAAGCTAACTATGGCTACACCTTC | - | TRBJ1-2 | TRBV6-6 | 15
CASSPRTQRDYEQYF | TGCGCCAGCAGTCCCAGAACCCAGAGGGACTACGAGCAGTACTTC | - | TRBJ2-7 | TRBV23-1 | 15
CASSQGSPFGQGGSYGYTF | TGCGCCAGCAGCCAAGGTAGTCCCTTTGGACAGGGGGGATCCTATGGCTACACCTTC | TRBD1 | TRBJ1-2 | TRBV4-3 | 19
CASSYSVRPADTQYF | TGTGCCAGCAGTTACTCGGTGAGACCTGCAGATACGCAGTATTTT | - | TRBJ2-3 | TRBV6-5 | 15
CASTDSLSEQYF | TGTGCCAGCACCGACAGCCTGTCGGAGCAGTACTTC | - | TRBJ2-7 | TRBV6-5 | 12
CASRLKSSRGNTGELFF | TGTGCCAGCAGGCTGAAATCATCCAGGGGCAACACCGGGGAGCTGTTTTTT | - | TRBJ2-2 | TRBV7-9 | 17
CSATTGSNYGYTF | TGCAGCGCCACCACAGGGAGCAACTATGGCTACACCTTC | - | TRBJ1-2 | TRBV29-1 | 13
CASRPGGDNYGYTF | TGTGCCAGCAGGCCTGGGGGGGATAACTATGGCTACACCTTC | - | TRBJ1-2 | TRBV28 | 14
CASSQEGGNQPQHF | TGTGCCAGCAGTCAGGAGGGGGGCAATCAGCCCCAGCATTTT | - | TRBJ1-5 | TRBV6-6 | 14
CASSQLAGLTTGELFF | TGTGCCAGCAGCCAACTAGCGGGACTTACTACCGGGGAGCTGTTTTTT | TRBD2 | TRBJ2-2 | TRBV14 | 16
CASSLDGTLANYGYTF | TGCGCCAGCAGCCTTGATGGGACACTGGCTAACTATGGCTACACCTTC | - | TRBJ1-2 | TRBV5-1 | 16
CASRRQGETGQPQHF | TGTGCCAGCAGGAGACAGGGGGAAACCGGTCAGCCCCAGCATTTT | TRBD1 | TRBJ1-5 | TRBV6-5 | 15
CSAEGWGVTDTQYF | TGCAGCGCCGAGGGGTGGGGGGTCACAGATACGCAGTATTTT | - | TRBJ2-3 | TRBV29-1 | 14
CASSPDTYTEAFF | TGTGCCAGCAGCCCGGACACTTACACTGAAGCTTTCTTT | - | TRBJ1-1 | TRBV7-9 | 13
CASSYVAGQGSGYTF | TGTGCCAGCAGTTATGTCGCAGGACAGGGAAGTGGCTACACCTTC | TRBD1 | TRBJ1-2 | TRBV6-2/TRBV6-3 | 15
CASSPYPTGGNQPQHF | TGTGCCAGCAGCCCATACCCGACAGGGGGCAATCAGCCCCAGCATTTT | TRBD1 | TRBJ1-5 | TRBV7-2 | 16
CASSQGLAGAISQYF | TGTGCCAGCAGCCAAGGGCTAGCGGGGGCGATATCCCAGTACTTC | TRBD2 | TRBJ2-5 | TRBV3-1/TRBV3-2 | 15
CATSRDLTARISGNTIYF | TGTGCCACCAGCAGAGATTTGACAGCGAGGATCTCTGGAAACACCATATATTTT | - | TRBJ1-3 | TRBV15 | 18